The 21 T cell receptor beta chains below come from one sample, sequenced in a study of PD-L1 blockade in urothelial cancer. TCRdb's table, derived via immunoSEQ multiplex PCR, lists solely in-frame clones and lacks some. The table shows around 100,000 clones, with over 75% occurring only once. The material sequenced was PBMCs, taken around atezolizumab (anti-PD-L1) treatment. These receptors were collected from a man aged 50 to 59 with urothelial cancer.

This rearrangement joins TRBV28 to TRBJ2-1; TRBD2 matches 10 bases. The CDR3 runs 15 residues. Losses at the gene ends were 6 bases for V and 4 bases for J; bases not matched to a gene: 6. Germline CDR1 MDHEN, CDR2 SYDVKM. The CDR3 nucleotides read TGTGCCAGCAGCGAAAGCGGGAGGGGTTACAATGAGCAGTTCTTC. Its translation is CASSESGRGYNEQFF.

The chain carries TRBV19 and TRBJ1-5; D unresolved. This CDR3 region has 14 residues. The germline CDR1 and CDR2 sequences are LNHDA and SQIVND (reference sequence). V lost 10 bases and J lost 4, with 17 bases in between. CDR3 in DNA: TGTGCCACACAAATAGGCGGGAGTAATCAGCCCCAGCATTTT. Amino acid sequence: CATQIGGSNQPQHF.

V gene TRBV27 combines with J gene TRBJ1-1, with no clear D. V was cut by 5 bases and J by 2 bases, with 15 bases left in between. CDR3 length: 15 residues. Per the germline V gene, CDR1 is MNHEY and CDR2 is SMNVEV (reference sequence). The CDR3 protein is CASSPYPRLNTEAFF. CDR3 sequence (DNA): TGTGCCAGCAGTCCCTACCCCAGACTAAACACTGAAGCTTTCTTT.

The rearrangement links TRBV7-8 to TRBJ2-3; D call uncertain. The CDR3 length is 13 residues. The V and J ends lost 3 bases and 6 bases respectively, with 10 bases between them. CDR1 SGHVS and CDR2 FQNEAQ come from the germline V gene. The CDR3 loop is CASSFRQMDTQYF. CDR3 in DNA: TGTGCCAGCAGCTTTCGACAAATGGATACGCAGTATTTT.

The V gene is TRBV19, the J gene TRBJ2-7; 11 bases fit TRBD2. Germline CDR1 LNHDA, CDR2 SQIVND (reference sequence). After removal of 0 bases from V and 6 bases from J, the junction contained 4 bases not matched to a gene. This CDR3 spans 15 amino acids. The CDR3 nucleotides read TGTGCCAGTAGTATAGATCAGGGACTAGCGGCCGAGCAGTACTTC. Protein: CASSIDQGLAAEQYF.

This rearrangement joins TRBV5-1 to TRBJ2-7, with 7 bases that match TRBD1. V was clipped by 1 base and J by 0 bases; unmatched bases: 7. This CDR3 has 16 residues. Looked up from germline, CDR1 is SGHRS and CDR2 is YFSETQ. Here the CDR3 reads CASSLSPAGGSYEQYF. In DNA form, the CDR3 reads TGCGCCAGCAGCTTGTCACCCGCAGGGGGCTCCTACGAGCAGTACTTC.

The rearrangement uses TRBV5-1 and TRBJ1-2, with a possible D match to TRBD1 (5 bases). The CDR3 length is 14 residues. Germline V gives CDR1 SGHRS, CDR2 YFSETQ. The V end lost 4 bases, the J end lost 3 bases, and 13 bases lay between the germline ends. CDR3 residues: CASSPGDLDYGYTF. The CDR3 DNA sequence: TGCGCCAGCAGCCCGGGGGACCTAGACTATGGCTACACCTTC.

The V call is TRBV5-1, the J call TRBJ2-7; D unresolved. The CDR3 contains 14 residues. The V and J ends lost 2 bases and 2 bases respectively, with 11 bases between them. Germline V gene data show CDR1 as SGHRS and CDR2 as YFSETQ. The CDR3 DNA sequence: TGCGCCAGCAGCTTAGGTCAGACAACCTACGAGCAGTACTTC. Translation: CASSLGQTTYEQYF.

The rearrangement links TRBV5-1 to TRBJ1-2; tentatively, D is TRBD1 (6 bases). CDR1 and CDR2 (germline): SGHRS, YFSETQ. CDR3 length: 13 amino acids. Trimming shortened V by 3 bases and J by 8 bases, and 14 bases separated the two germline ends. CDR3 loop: CASSSQGLEGYTF. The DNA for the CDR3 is TGCGCCAGCAGCTCCCAGGGGCTGGAGGGCTACACCTTC.

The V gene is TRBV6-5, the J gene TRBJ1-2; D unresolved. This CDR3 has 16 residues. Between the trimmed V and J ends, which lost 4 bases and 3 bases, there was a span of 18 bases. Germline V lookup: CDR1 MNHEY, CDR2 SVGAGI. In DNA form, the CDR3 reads TGTGCCAGCAGTTCTTTCGGGCCAGGAGGATACTATGGCTACACCTTC. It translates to CASSSFGPGGYYGYTF.

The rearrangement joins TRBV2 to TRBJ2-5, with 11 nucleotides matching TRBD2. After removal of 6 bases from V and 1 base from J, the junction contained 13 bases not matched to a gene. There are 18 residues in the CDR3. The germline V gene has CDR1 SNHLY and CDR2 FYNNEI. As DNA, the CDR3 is TGTGCCAGCAGGGCTACAGGGGGGCTAGCGGGAGGCCAAGAGACCCAGTACTTC. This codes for CASRATGGLAGGQETQYF.

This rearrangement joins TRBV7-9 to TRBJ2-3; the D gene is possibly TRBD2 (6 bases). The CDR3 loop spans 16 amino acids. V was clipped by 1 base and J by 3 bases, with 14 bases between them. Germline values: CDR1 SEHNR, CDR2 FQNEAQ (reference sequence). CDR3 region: CASSLVAGRGTDTQYF. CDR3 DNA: TGTGCCAGCAGCTTAGTCGCCGGGAGAGGGACAGATACGCAGTATTTT. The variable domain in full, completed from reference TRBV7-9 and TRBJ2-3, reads DTGVSQNPRHKITKRGQNVTFRCDPISEHNRLYWYRQTLGQGPEFLTYFQNEAQLEKSRLLSDRFSAERPKGSFSTLEIQRTEQGDSAMYLCASSLVAGRGTDTQYFGPGTRLTVL.

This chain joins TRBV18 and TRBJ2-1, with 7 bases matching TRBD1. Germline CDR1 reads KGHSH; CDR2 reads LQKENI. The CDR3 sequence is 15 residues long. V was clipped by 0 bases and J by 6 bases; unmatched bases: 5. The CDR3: CASSPPGQGVNEQFF. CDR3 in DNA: TGTGCCAGCTCACCACCGGGGCAGGGGGTCAATGAGCAGTTCTTC.

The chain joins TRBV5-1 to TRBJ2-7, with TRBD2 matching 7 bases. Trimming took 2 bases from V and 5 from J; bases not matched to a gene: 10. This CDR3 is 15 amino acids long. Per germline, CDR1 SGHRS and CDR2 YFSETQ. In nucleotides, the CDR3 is TGCGCCAGCAGCTTTGGATTACTAGCGAACCACGAGCAGTACTTC. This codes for CASSFGLLANHEQYF.

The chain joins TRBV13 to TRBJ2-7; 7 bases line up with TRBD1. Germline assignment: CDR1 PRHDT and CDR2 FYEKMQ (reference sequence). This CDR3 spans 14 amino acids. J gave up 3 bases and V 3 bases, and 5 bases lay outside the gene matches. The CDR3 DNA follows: TGTGCCAGCAGCTTCGTGTCAGGGGGCTACGAGCAGTACTTC. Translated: CASSFVSGGYEQYF.

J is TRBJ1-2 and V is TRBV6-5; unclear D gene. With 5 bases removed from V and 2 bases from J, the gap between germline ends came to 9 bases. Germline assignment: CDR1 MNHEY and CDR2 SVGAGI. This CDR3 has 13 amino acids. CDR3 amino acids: CASSLDGNYGYTF. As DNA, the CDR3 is TGTGCCAGCAGTCTTGACGGGAACTATGGCTACACCTTC.

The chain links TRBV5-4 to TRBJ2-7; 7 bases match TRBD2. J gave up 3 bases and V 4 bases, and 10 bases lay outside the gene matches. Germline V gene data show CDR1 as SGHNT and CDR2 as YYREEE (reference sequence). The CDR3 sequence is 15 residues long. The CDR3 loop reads CASSSAPGLSYEQYF. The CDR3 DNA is TGTGCCAGCAGCAGCGCTCCGGGACTAAGCTACGAGCAGTACTTC.

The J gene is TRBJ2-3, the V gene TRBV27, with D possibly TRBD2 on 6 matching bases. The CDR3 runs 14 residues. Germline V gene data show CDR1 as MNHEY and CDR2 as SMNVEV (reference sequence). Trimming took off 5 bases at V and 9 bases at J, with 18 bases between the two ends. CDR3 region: CASSRRLESETQYF. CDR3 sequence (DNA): TGTGCCAGCAGTAGAAGACTAGAAAGTGAGACGCAGTATTTT.

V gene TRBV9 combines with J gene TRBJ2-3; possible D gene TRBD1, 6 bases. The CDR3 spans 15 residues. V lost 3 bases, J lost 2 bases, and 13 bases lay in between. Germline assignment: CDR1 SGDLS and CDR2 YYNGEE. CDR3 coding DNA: TGTGCCAGCAGCGGCAGGGGTTGGGACACAGATACGCAGTATTTT. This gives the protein CASSGRGWDTDTQYF.

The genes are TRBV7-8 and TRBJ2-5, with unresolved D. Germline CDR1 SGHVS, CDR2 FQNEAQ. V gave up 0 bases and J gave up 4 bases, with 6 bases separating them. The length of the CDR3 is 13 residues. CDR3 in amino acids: CASSLASRETQYF. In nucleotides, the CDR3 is TGTGCCAGCAGCTTAGCGTCCAGAGAGACCCAGTACTTC.

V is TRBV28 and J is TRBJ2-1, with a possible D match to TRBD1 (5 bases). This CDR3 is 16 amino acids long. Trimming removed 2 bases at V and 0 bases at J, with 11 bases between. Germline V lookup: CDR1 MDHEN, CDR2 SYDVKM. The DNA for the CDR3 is TGTGCCAGCAGTTTACTGACAGCAAGCTCCTACAATGAGCAGTTCTTC. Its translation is CASSLLTASSYNEQFF.